The T cell receptor (beta chain) described here comes from a study of shared clonotypes between healthy human individuals. Naive CD8 populations comprised CD45RO-negative cells positively selected for CCR7, excluding terminally differentiated effector memory CD45RA+ cells. Caucasian adults residing in Nashville, Tennessee made up all the donors. TCRdb's copy holds only in-frame clones and misses some; the assay was immunoSEQ multiplex PCR. The top ten hold 0.11% of the sample, which has 500,000 to 700,000 clones, 95% seen once. Turning to this clone: Within the sample, other DNA sequences also encode this same CDR3.

The sample consisted of naive CD8+ T cells sorted from blood. The TCR sequence derives from a woman aged 30 to 39 in good health.

CDR3 protein: CASSQGMNTEAFF. The CDR3 DNA sequence: TGTGCCAGCAGCCAAGGGATGAACACTGAAGCTTTCTTT. The J gene is TRBJ1-1, the V gene TRBV4-2, with D hard to call. The ends were cut back, 1 base at V and 0 bases at J, with 3 bases in the middle. Germline V lookup: CDR1 LGHNA, CDR2 YNFKEQ. This CDR3 comprises 13 residues.